Below, 23 T cell receptor beta chains from the same sample are listed, as sequenced in a study of blood T cell repertoires in COVID-19. Generated by immunoSEQ multiplex PCR, the TCRdb table keeps only in-frame clones and is missing some. Of about 170,000 clones in the sample, 83% were seen once. The sequencing sample was made of peripheral blood. The receptors originated from a woman aged 80 or older with acute or convalescent COVID-19.

DNA of the CDR3: TGCGCCAGCAGCTTAGGGACTAGCGGCTTGAATGAGCAGTTCTTC. Protein sequence: CASSLGTSGLNEQFF. J is TRBJ2-1 and V is TRBV5-1; 11 nucleotides match TRBD2. The CDR3 is 15 residues long. Trimming at V came to 2 bases and at J to 7 bases, leaving 5 bases not matched to a gene. Germline V gene lookup returns CDR1 SGHRS and CDR2 YFSETQ.

This clone has a handful of counts. The chain couples TRBV6-5 to TRBJ1-5; possibly TRBD1 for D (6 bases). This CDR3 contains 15 residues. Between the trimmed V and J ends, which lost 4 bases and 6 bases, there was a span of 16 bases. Germline loops: CDR1 MNHEY, CDR2 SVGAGI. CDR3 protein: CASSSDTGHGQPQHF. The CDR3 bases are TGTGCCAGCAGTTCCGATACAGGGCATGGTCAGCCCCAGCATTTT.

The gene calls are TRBV6-2 or TRBV6-3 and TRBJ1-2; 11 nucleotides match TRBD1. This CDR3 is built from 15 residues. V dropped 5 bases and J dropped 4; count of bases not matched to a gene: 6. The V gene's germline CDR1 is MNHEY and CDR2 SVGEGT. CDR3 residues: CASSTTGTGGYGYTF. The CDR3 bases are TGTGCCAGCAGTACCACCGGGACAGGGGGCTATGGCTACACCTTC.

The chain links TRBV19 to TRBJ1-1; 7 positions match TRBD1. The CDR3 is 15 residues long. The ends lost 5 bases at V and 2 bases at J; junction bases unmatched: 8. The germline V gene has CDR1 LNHDA and CDR2 SQIVND (reference sequence). The CDR3 nucleotides read TGTGCCAGTAGTGTTGACAGGGCACCTAACACTGAAGCTTTCTTT. This gives the protein CASSVDRAPNTEAFF.

This chain uses TRBV7-9 with TRBJ1-1; D ambiguous. V dropped 5 bases and J dropped 1 base, with 5 bases sitting between them. Germline V gives CDR1 SEHNR, CDR2 FQNEAQ (reference sequence). The CDR3 consists of 12 residues. The CDR3 DNA reads TGTGCCAGCAGCCAATGGAACACTGAAGCTTTCTTT. This codes for CASSQWNTEAFF.

Only one count was recorded for this clone. This rearrangement joins TRBV6-6 to TRBJ1-6, with no clear D. Germline V gives CDR1 MNHNY, CDR2 SVGAGI (reference sequence). CDR3 length equals 15 residues. Trimming cost V 2 bases and J 5 bases, with 10 bases left between them. The CDR3: CASSYLSQDNSPLHF. DNA for the CDR3: TGTGCCAGCAGTTACCTTTCGCAGGATAATTCACCCCTCCACTTT.

In the case of this clone: Other nucleotide sequences in the sample specify the same CDR3. The V gene is TRBV11-2, the J gene TRBJ2-1, with 7 bases lining up with TRBD2. Per germline, CDR1 SGHAT and CDR2 FQNNGV. V was pared by 1 base and J by 6 bases, with 3 bases of the junction left unmatched. This CDR3 region has 14 residues. This CDR3 reads CASSLAGGPNEQFF. The CDR3 DNA sequence: TGTGCCAGCAGCTTAGCGGGGGGACCCAATGAGCAGTTCTTC.

The CDR3 bases are TGTGCCAGCAGTTTATATCAGGGTCTCTACAATGAGCAGTTCTTC. As protein: CASSLYQGLYNEQFF. The chain is built from TRBV27 and TRBJ2-1; TRBD1 might be the D (5 bases). The CDR3 consists of 15 residues. The ends were cut back, 1 base at V and 3 bases at J, with 10 bases in the middle. Per the germline V gene, CDR1 is MNHEY and CDR2 is SMNVEV (reference sequence).

The chain couples TRBV19 to TRBJ2-2, with 7 nucleotides matching TRBD1. There are 14 residues in the CDR3. V was pared by 5 bases and J by 5 bases, with 5 bases of the junction left unmatched. Germline CDR1 reads LNHDA; CDR2 reads SQIVND (reference sequence). CDR3 DNA sequence: TGTGCCAGTAGTGTCGACAGGGCTACCGGGGAGCTGTTTTTT. Protein product: CASSVDRATGELFF. The entire variable domain, with the rest obtained from reference TRBV19 and TRBJ2-2, is as follows: DGGITQSPKYLFRKEGQNVTLSCEQNLNHDAMYWYRQDPGQGLRLIYYSQIVNDFQKGDIAEGYSVSREKKESFPLTVTSAQKNPTAFYLCASSVDRATGELFFGEGSRLTVL.

This clone appeared many times. The chain uses TRBV9 and TRBJ1-2, with 9 bases that match TRBD1. The length of the CDR3 is 15 residues. Trimming cost V 4 bases and J 8 bases; bases outside gene matches: 12. Germline-derived CDR1 and CDR2 are SGDLS and YYNGEE. In nucleotides, the CDR3 is TGTGCCAGCAGCATCACGACTGGGACAGGGCGCGGCTACACCTTC. Its translation is CASSITTGTGRGYTF.

The chain has TRBV6-5 and TRBJ1-2; 9 bases agree with TRBD1. The J segment lost 13 bases and the V segment lost 5 bases, leaving 11 bases of the junction unmatched. The V gene's germline CDR1 is MNHEY and CDR2 SVGAGI. This CDR3 is built from 13 residues. The CDR3 loop is CASSHGTGRFCTF. CDR3 sequence (DNA): TGTGCCAGCAGTCACGGGACAGGGAGGTTTTGCACCTTC.

This clone was observed a single time. The rearrangement links TRBV7-9 to TRBJ2-5; 11 bases are shared with TRBD2. This CDR3 has 19 residues. Germline V gene sequence: CDR1 SEHNR, CDR2 FQNEAQ (reference sequence). The ends lost 0 bases at V and 2 bases at J; junction bases unmatched: 11. DNA of the CDR3: TGTGCCAGCAGCTTAGCCCCCCTAGCGGGGGGAATATTGCAAGAGACCCAGTACTTC. Translating it yields CASSLAPLAGGILQETQYF. Looking up the rest from reference TRBV7-9 and TRBJ2-5 gives the full variable domain: DTGVSQNPRHKITKRGQNVTFRCDPISEHNRLYWYRQTLGQGPEFLTYFQNEAQLEKSRLLSDRFSAERPKGSFSTLEIQRTEQGDSAMYLCASSLAPLAGGILQETQYFGPGTRLLVL.

The CDR3 spells CASSIVGQGALQPQHF. CDR3 DNA: TGTGCCAGTAGTATAGTCGGGCAGGGGGCCCTCCAGCCCCAGCATTTT. This rearrangement joins TRBV19 to TRBJ1-5; 8 nucleotides match TRBD1. The CDR3 is 16 amino acids. Germline-derived CDR1 and CDR2 are LNHDA and SQIVND (reference sequence). Trimming at V came to 1 base and at J to 7 bases, leaving 9 bases not matched to a gene. The variable domain in full, with the rest retrieved from reference TRBV19 and TRBJ1-5, is DGGITQSPKYLFRKEGQNVTLSCEQNLNHDAMYWYRQDPGQGLRLIYYSQIVNDFQKGDIAEGYSVSREKKESFPLTVTSAQKNPTAFYLCASSIVGQGALQPQHFGDGTRLSIL.

The chain joins TRBV19 to TRBJ1-2; D remains ambiguous. Trimming removed 3 bases at V and 4 bases at J, with 9 bases between. The germline CDR1 and CDR2 sequences are LNHDA and SQIVND (reference sequence). The CDR3 is made up of 13 amino acids. The CDR3 bases are TGTGCCAGTAGTATGGGTACAGTCTATGGCTACACCTTC. Residues: CASSMGTVYGYTF.

In nucleotides, the CDR3 is TGCAGCGTTCACGTGCGACAGACGAACACTGAAGCTTTCTTT. Protein product: CSVHVRQTNTEAFF. The chain recombines TRBV29-1 with TRBJ1-1; the D gene is possibly TRBD1 (5 bases). Trimming left V 5 bases short and J 1 base short, with 14 bases between. Germline V gene lookup returns CDR1 SQVTM and CDR2 ANQGSEA. CDR3 length: 14 amino acids.

The rearrangement links TRBV28 to TRBJ1-1; 7 nucleotides match TRBD1. Germline V gene sequence: CDR1 MDHEN, CDR2 SYDVKM. The V gene end was trimmed by 5 bases and the J gene end by 7 bases; junction bases not matched to a gene: 4. The CDR3 extends over 12 amino acids. The CDR3: CASSERQGEAFF. DNA for the CDR3: TGTGCCAGCAGTGAAAGACAGGGTGAAGCTTTCTTT.

The chain uses TRBV3-1 (or the pseudogene TRBV3-2) and TRBJ2-1, with D perhaps TRBD1 (5 bases). Germline CDR1 is LGHDT and CDR2 is YNNKEL (reference sequence). CDR3 length: 14 amino acids. V was clipped by 1 base and J by 7 bases, with 11 bases between them. CDR3 in amino acids: CASSQATSGNEQFF. In DNA, the CDR3 is TGTGCCAGCAGCCAAGCAACTTCAGGGAATGAGCAGTTCTTC.

The gene calls are TRBV11-2 and TRBJ2-7, with 7 positions matching TRBD2. Germline V gene lookup returns CDR1 SGHAT and CDR2 FQNNGV. This CDR3 comprises 14 residues. The J segment lost 4 bases and the V segment lost 5 bases, leaving 8 bases of the junction unmatched. The CDR3: CASSRTRIPYEQYF. DNA of the CDR3: TGTGCCAGCAGCCGGACTAGAATCCCGTACGAGCAGTACTTC. Using reference TRBV11-2 and TRBJ2-7 for the parts outside the CDR3, the full variable domain is EAGVAQSPRYKIIEKRQSVAFWCNPISGHATLYWYQQILGQGPKLLIQFQNNGVVDDSQLPKDRFSAERLKGVDSTLKIQPAKLEDSAVYLCASSRTRIPYEQYFGPGTRLTVT.

This clone was observed a few times. This chain uses TRBV7-9 with TRBJ1-6, with D possibly being TRBD1 (5 bases). This CDR3 has 16 amino acids. Per the germline V gene, CDR1 is SEHNR and CDR2 is FQNEAQ (reference sequence). Trimming took off 8 bases at V and 7 bases at J, with 21 bases between the two ends. As DNA, the CDR3 is TGTGCCAGCGGATTGTTCGGGGGAATGGGGAATTCACCCCTCCACTTT. This codes for CASGLFGGMGNSPLHF.

The chain combines TRBV4-3 with TRBJ2-3; D is possibly TRBD1 (5 bases). The CDR3 runs 15 residues. The V gene's germline CDR1 is LGHNA and CDR2 YSLEER. V dropped 0 bases and J dropped 2 bases, with 9 bases sitting between them. CDR3: CASSQEGLLTDTQYF. The CDR3 DNA reads as TGCGCCAGCAGCCAAGAGGGGCTACTCACAGATACGCAGTATTTT.

The chain has TRBV20-1 and TRBJ1-6; 8 bases map to TRBD1. The germline V gene has CDR1 DFQATT and CDR2 SNEGSKA (reference sequence). The CDR3 has 15 residues. The trim removed 3 bases at V and 8 bases at J, leaving 9 bases unmatched. CDR3 sequence reads: CSASSQQGAHSPLHF. In DNA form, the CDR3 reads TGCAGTGCTAGTAGTCAGCAGGGGGCGCATTCACCCCTCCACTTT.

This clone showed up just once. The V and J genes are TRBV4-2 and TRBJ1-3; perhaps TRBD1 as D (5 bases). Per the germline V gene, CDR1 is LGHNA and CDR2 is YNFKEQ. CDR3 length: 17 amino acids. Between the trimmed V and J ends, which lost 0 bases and 0 bases, there was a span of 12 bases. CDR3 coding DNA: TGTGCCAGCAGCCAAGATCCTCAGGGCGGCTCTGGAAACACCATATATTTT. Translating it yields CASSQDPQGGSGNTIYF.

The chain is built from TRBV19 and TRBJ1-2; 11 bases fit TRBD1. CDR3 length: 15 residues. The trim removed 10 bases at V and 3 bases at J, leaving 10 bases unmatched. CDR1 is LNHDA and CDR2 is SQIVND in the germline V gene (reference sequence). CDR3 nucleotides: TGTGCCACTGGGGACAGGGGGGCCCCAGACTATGGCTACACCTTC. Encoded protein: CATGDRGAPDYGYTF.